Below are 22 T cell receptor beta chains sequenced from a single sample in a study of molecular identifiers for immune sequencing clone quantification. TCRdb fed the PCR reads into MiXCR, producing one record per CDR3 protein. The sample contains tens of thousands of distinct CDR3 sequences, 15% to 20% of which appear only once. The sequencing sample was made of naive CD8+ T cells from blood, with Jurkat cell RNA spiked in. Subset in this sample: FACS-sorted CD8+CD4-CCR7+CD45RA+ naive T cells. The receptors come from a human donor in good health. Some libraries in this study had Jurkat cell RNA spiked in.

On this clonotype: This may come from a read error, since a much larger clone is one base off. V is TRBV27 and J is TRBJ2-2; 12 bases line up with TRBD2. Trimming took 7 bases from V and 6 from J; bases not matched to a gene: 12. This CDR3 is built from 17 residues. Germline V gives CDR1 MNHEY, CDR2 SMNVEV (reference sequence). The CDR3 DNA sequence: TGTGCCAGCAATCTAATATTCCTAGCGGGAGGGGCCGGGGAGCTGTTTTTT. Its protein product is CASNLIFLAGGAGELFF.

Remarks on this clonotype: It may be a read error: a sequence one base away is much more abundant. The rearrangement uses TRBV18 and TRBJ1-2; TRBD1 might be the D (6 bases). The length of the CDR3 is 16 residues. Per the germline V gene, CDR1 is KGHSH and CDR2 is LQKENI. The V gene lost 0 bases and the J gene lost 8 bases, with 19 bases spanning the gap. The CDR3 loop is CASSPPQLPGASGYTF. The CDR3 region has the DNA TGTGCCAGCTCACCACCCCAGTTACCAGGGGCGAGCGGCTACACCTTC.

Ten or more counts support this clonotype. The V gene is TRBV23-1, the J gene TRBJ2-6; tentative D call: TRBD2 (6 bases). TRBV23-1 is placed among ORFs of uncertain function. This CDR3 has 21 amino acids. Trimming removed 1 base at V and 3 bases at J, with 25 bases between. DNA for the CDR3: TGCGCCAGCAGTCAATGGGAGGACGAAACGGGAGATCTGGTTGGGGCCAACGTCCTGACTTTC. Residues: CASSQWEDETGDLVGANVLTF.

The V and J genes are TRBV14 and TRBJ1-1; D gene unclear. The germline CDR1 and CDR2 sequences are SGHDN and FVKESK. Trimming took 0 bases from V and 3 from J, leaving 14 bases between them. The CDR3 sequence is 16 residues long. The CDR3 loop is CASSQDRWIGDTEAFF. CDR3 bases: TGTGCCAGCAGCCAAGATAGATGGATAGGCGACACTGAAGCTTTCTTT.

There are many counts of this clonotype. The V gene is TRBV25-1, the J gene TRBJ2-3; possibly TRBD2 for D (5 bases). The CDR3 is made up of 15 amino acids. The V and J ends lost 1 base and 0 bases respectively, with 8 bases between them. Germline values: CDR1 MGHDK, CDR2 SYGVNS. The CDR3: CASSEWGVSTDTQYF. The CDR3 coding sequence is TGTGCCAGCAGTGAATGGGGAGTGAGCACAGATACGCAGTATTTT.

As concerns this clonotype: A much larger clone lies a single base off, so this may be a read error. The rearrangement joins TRBV28 to TRBJ2-7; perhaps D is TRBD1 or TRBD2 (5 bases each). This CDR3 spans 15 amino acids. The germline V gene encodes CDR1 MDHEN and CDR2 SYDVKM. The CDR3 nucleotides read TGTGCCGGCAGCTGGGAACGGGACCCCGCCTACGAGCAGTACTTC. This encodes CAGSWERDPAYEQYF.

Note on this clonotype: A much larger clone lies one base from this, so it may be a read error. The chain couples TRBV7-9 to TRBJ1-6; D call uncertain. V was cut by 8 bases and J by 11 bases, with 16 bases left in between. Germline CDR1 is SEHNR and CDR2 is FQNEAQ (reference sequence). The CDR3 is 13 amino acids. CDR3 amino acids: CASGPSGLAPLHF. CDR3 nucleotide sequence: TGTGCCAGCGGCCCCTCAGGTTTGGCACCCCTCCACTTT.

This clonotype was found many times. The genes are TRBV4-2 and TRBJ2-7; 9 nucleotides line up with TRBD1. This CDR3 spans 17 amino acids. The junction had 10 bases not matched to a gene; V was cut back by 1 base and J by 3 bases. Germline loops: CDR1 LGHNA, CDR2 YNFKEQ. The CDR3 protein is CASSQAGTGPTVYEQYF. For the CDR3, the DNA is TGTGCCAGCAGCCAAGCTGGGACAGGGCCTACTGTCTACGAGCAGTACTTC.

The sample holds many counts of this clonotype. CDR3 nucleotides: TGCGCCAGCAGCCGTCAAATGGGGACAGATGATAACTATGGCTACACCTTC. This translates into CASSRQMGTDDNYGYTF. The chain is built from TRBV4-1 and TRBJ1-2, with TRBD1 matching 7 bases. The CDR3 runs 17 residues. Trimming cost V 4 bases and J 1 base; bases outside gene matches: 12. Germline assignment: CDR1 MGHRA and CDR2 YSYEKL.

Comments on this clonotype: A much bigger clone sits one base away, suggesting this may be a read error. CDR3 region: CASSSTGGRTEAFF. DNA of the CDR3: TGTGCCAGCAGCTCCACAGGGGGCCGCACTGAAGCTTTCTTT. The chain links TRBV11-2 to TRBJ1-1; 9 bases are shared with TRBD1. The CDR3 is 14 residues long. V lost 4 bases, J lost 4 bases, and 4 bases stayed unmatched. From germline, CDR1 is SGHAT and CDR2 FQNNGV.

The table lists this clonotype with many counts. The V call is TRBV4-1, the J call TRBJ1-5, with TRBD1 identical over 8 bases. Germline values: CDR1 MGHRA, CDR2 YSYEKL. V dropped 5 bases and J dropped 7; count of bases not matched to a gene: 13. This CDR3 has 16 amino acids. CDR3: CASSVRTGRLDQPQHF. The CDR3 DNA sequence: TGCGCCAGCAGCGTCCGGACAGGGCGCTTGGACCAGCCCCAGCATTTT.

This clonotype showed up just a few times. CDR3 residues: CASSLVYLGGPPTRQPQHF. The CDR3 DNA follows: TGTGCCAGCAGTTTAGTTTATTTGGGGGGACCGCCAACCCGTCAGCCCCAGCATTTT. V is TRBV12-3 or TRBV12-4 and J is TRBJ1-5; a weak D match, TRBD1 (5 bases). The CDR3 sequence is 19 residues long. Trimming took off 1 base at V and 6 bases at J, with 25 bases between the two ends.

At least ten counts were recorded for this clonotype. The J gene is TRBJ2-3, the V gene TRBV2; maybe TRBD2 (6 bases). In germline, CDR1 is SNHLY, CDR2 FYNNEI. Trimming removed 7 bases at V and 2 bases at J, with 19 bases between. The CDR3 totals 16 residues. The chain's CDR3 is CASITRASATTDTQYF. The CDR3 DNA reads as TGTGCCAGCATCACAAGGGCTAGCGCGACCACAGATACGCAGTATTTT.

A note on this clonotype: This may arise from a read error, as a much more abundant clone is one base away. The chain links TRBV7-9 to TRBJ1-4; D unresolved. Trimming stripped 5 bases from V and 5 bases from J, with 9 bases between. Germline V gene data show CDR1 as SEHNR and CDR2 as FQNEAQ (reference sequence). The CDR3 totals 13 residues. CDR3 amino acids: CASSQAPNEKLFF. DNA for the CDR3: TGTGCCAGCAGCCAGGCGCCAAATGAAAAACTGTTTTTT.

This clonotype was seen repeatedly, ten times or more. The chain recombines TRBV6-2 or TRBV6-3 with TRBJ1-1; D remains ambiguous. This CDR3 is 12 amino acids long. Trimming cost V 6 bases and J 0 bases, with 5 bases left between them. Looked up from germline, CDR1 is MNHEY and CDR2 is SVGEGT. The CDR3 is CASRNLNTEAFF. The CDR3 DNA reads TGTGCCAGCAGAAACCTGAACACTGAAGCTTTCTTT.

This clonotype was observed many times. The chain is built from TRBV29-1 and TRBJ2-6; 8 nucleotides agree with TRBD1. The germline V gene encodes CDR1 SQVTM and CDR2 ANQGSEA. With V trimmed by 7 bases and J by 2 bases, 7 bases remained unmatched. The CDR3 runs to 15 residues. CDR3 region: CSGETGETGANVLTF. CDR3 in DNA: TGCAGCGGGGAGACAGGGGAAACTGGGGCCAACGTCCTGACTTTC.

This clonotype was recorded at least ten times. The chain combines TRBV7-9 with TRBJ2-1; 11 bases are shared with TRBD2. The CDR3 loop spans 16 amino acids. The germline V gene encodes CDR1 SEHNR and CDR2 FQNEAQ (reference sequence). V lost 5 bases to trimming and J lost 4 bases; unmatched junction nucleotides: 7. For the CDR3, the DNA is TGTGCCAGCAGCCACCGACTAGCGGGACTTTACAATGAGCAGTTCTTC. It codes for CASSHRLAGLYNEQFF.

A note on this clonotype: A much larger clone lies a single base off, so this may be a read error. The J gene is TRBJ2-2, the V gene TRBV5-6; 10 bases map to TRBD1. The germline V gene has CDR1 SGHDT and CDR2 YYEEEE. There are 15 residues in the CDR3. V shed 4 bases, J shed 7 bases, and the junction held 7 bases outside the gene matches. The CDR3 region has the DNA TGTGCCAGCAGCCCGGGACAGGGGCGCTACGGGGAGCTGTTTTTT. Its translation is CASSPGQGRYGELFF.

This clonotype was observed many times. The chain employs TRBV7-9 and TRBJ1-2, with 8 bases aligning to TRBD1. V was clipped by 5 bases and J by 0 bases; unmatched bases: 2. The CDR3 is 14 residues long. In germline, CDR1 is SEHNR, CDR2 FQNEAQ (reference sequence). This CDR3 is CASSPDRANYGYTF. For the CDR3, the DNA is TGTGCCAGCAGCCCGGACAGGGCTAACTATGGCTACACCTTC.

In its sample, this clonotype was seen many times. The chain links TRBV20-1 to TRBJ2-7; a possible D gene is TRBD2 (6 bases). The CDR3 extends over 15 amino acids. V was shortened by 5 bases and J by 4 bases, with 21 bases between the two germline ends. CDR1 and CDR2 from the germline V gene are DFQATT and SNEGSKA (reference sequence). The CDR3, as DNA: TGCAGTGCTTTTCTCCCCGGGACTCAAGCTTACGAGCAGTACTTC. It codes for CSAFLPGTQAYEQYF.

This clonotype was seen ten or more times. This chain links TRBV6-5 with TRBJ2-7, with D unresolved. This CDR3 spans 14 amino acids. Germline V gives CDR1 MNHEY, CDR2 SVGAGI. Trimming took 3 bases from V and 2 from J, leaving 11 bases between them. The CDR3 sequence is CASSYEEETYEQYF. The CDR3 DNA reads TGTGCCAGCAGTTATGAGGAAGAGACCTACGAGCAGTACTTC.

The CDR3 reads CSASAELYQETQYF. The CDR3 DNA reads as TGCAGTGCTAGCGCGGAGTTGTACCAAGAGACCCAGTACTTC. The chain employs TRBV20-1 and TRBJ2-5; D remains unclear. The CDR3 totals 14 residues. V was trimmed by 3 bases and J by 0 bases, leaving 11 bases between them. Germline V CDR1 and CDR2: DFQATT, SNEGSKA (reference sequence).